Included here is one TCR beta chain sequence, with context. Its antigen is undetermined. The PCR made use of 60 Vbeta and 13 Jbeta primers. The authors' processing: Per a later analysis, the number of unique TCR beta chains was approximately 80 million, of which 10 million to 11 million were shared. Some clones are missing from TCRdb's copy, which holds only in-frame ones; the method was immunoSEQ multiplex PCR. The V and J calls and the clone size are those of that table, but D and trimming were determined from the DNA. The table lists about 150,000 clones, around 72% of them singletons. The data are from a study of cytomegalovirus exposure and HLA in healthy donors. The study, taken as a whole, reports: Presence/absence analysis assumed near-uniform sequencing depth across donors. By HLA locus, TCR association rates varied in a later analysis, with DRB1 showing the most and HLA-C the fewest.

Germline values: CDR1 MDHEN, CDR2 SYDVKM. J lost 1 base, V lost 4 bases, and 3 bases had no gene match. The CDR3 length is 15 residues. The J gene is TRBJ2-1, the V gene TRBV28; 8 bases are shared with TRBD1. The receptor comes from a man between 18 and 35 years old in good health and CMV-seronegative. The sample comprised PBMCs. For the CDR3, the DNA is TGTGCCAGCAGTTCACAGGGGGATTCCTACAATGAGCAGTTCTTC. Its translation is CASSSQGDSYNEQFF.